Listed here is a single TCR beta chain. Its antigen is as yet unknown. This sample was taken from a study of cytomegalovirus exposure and HLA in healthy donors. Study findings and constraints: TCR beta chains numbering roughly 150 were designated cytomegalovirus-associated. According to reports, the classifier identified cytomegalovirus status with high specificity and sensitivity. Most TCR sequences were uncommon, yet certain public TCRs appeared in many donors.

Germline-derived CDR1 and CDR2 are SGHTA and FQGTGA. Germline trimming cut 1 base from V and 3 bases from J; bases unmatched to any gene: 10. The CDR3 is 19 amino acids. Generated by immunoSEQ multiplex PCR, the TCRdb table keeps only in-frame clones and is missing some. The table has approximately 160,000 clones, around four fifths seen once. The gene calls are TRBV7-3 and TRBJ2-6, with 9 bases that match TRBD2. Sequenced: PBMCs. The sequence was collected from a man aged 25-40 years in good health and CMV-seropositive. CDR3 region: CASSLRGSGGPLGANVLTF. In nucleotides, the CDR3 is TGTGCCAGCAGCTTAAGGGGGAGCGGGGGGCCCCTTGGGGCCAACGTCCTGACTTTC.